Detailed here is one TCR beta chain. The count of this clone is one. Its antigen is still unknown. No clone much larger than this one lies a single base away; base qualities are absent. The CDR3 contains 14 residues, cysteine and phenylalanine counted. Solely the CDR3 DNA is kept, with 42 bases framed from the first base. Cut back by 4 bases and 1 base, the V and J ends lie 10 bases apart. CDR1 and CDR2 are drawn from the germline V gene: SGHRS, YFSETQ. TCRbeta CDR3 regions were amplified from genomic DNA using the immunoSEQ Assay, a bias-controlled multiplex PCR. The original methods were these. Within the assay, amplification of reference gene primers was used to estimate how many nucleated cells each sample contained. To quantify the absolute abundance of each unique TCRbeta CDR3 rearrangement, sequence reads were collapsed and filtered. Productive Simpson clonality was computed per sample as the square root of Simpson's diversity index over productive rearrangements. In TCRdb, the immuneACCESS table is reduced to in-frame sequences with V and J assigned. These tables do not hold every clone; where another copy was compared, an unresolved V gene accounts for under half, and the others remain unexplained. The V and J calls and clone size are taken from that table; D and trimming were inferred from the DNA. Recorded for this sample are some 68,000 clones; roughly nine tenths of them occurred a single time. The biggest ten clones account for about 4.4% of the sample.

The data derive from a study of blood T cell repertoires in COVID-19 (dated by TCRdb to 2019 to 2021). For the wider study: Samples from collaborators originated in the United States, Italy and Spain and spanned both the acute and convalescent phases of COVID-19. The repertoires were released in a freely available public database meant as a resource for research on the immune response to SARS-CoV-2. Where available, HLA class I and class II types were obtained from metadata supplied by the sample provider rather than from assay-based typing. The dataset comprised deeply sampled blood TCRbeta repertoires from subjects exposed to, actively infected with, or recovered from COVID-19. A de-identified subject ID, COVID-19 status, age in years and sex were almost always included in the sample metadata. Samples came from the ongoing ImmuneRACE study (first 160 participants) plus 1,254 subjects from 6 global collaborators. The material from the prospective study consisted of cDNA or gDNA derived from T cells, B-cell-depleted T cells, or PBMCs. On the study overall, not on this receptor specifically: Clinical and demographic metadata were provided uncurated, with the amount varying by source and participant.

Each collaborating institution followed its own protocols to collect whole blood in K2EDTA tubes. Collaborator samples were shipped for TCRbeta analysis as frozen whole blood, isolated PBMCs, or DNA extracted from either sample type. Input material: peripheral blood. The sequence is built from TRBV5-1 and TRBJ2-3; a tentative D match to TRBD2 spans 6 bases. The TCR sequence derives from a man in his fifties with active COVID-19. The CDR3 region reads CASSPWGGTDTQYF. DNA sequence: TGCGCCAGCAGCCCCTGGGGGGGCACAGATACGCAGTATTTT.